A selection of T cell receptor beta chains follows, all from one sample in a study of cytomegalovirus exposure and HLA in healthy donors. The data were produced by immunoSEQ multiplex PCR, yet TCRdb's version contains in-frame clones alone and is incomplete. The sample has 110,000 or so clones, roughly 82% seen once. Input material: PBMCs. The receptors here all came from a middle-aged woman in good health and CMV-seropositive. CDR3s include the opening cysteine and the closing phenylalanine or tryptophan. The order of the fields is D gene, V gene, clone size, J gene, CDR3 protein, CDR3 DNA. The D gene is left open where the match is weak. Some rows have no size entry. The others give once, few or many, or a class for an expanded clone.

NA	TRBV13	NA	TRBJ2-7	CASSLGQVGNEQYF	TGTGCCAGCAGCTTAGGTCAGGTCGGGAACGAGCAGTACTTC
TRBD2	TRBV15	once	TRBJ2-3	CATSRGLAGTDTQYF	TGTGCCACCAGCAGGGGACTAGCGGGGACAGATACGCAGTATTTT
NA	TRBV7-8	NA	TRBJ2-7	CASSLFGAASSYEQYF	TGTGCCAGCAGCTTATTCGGAGCGGCAAGCTCCTACGAGCAGTACTTC
TRBD1	TRBV7-2	NA	TRBJ1-2	CASSSGTGSIYGYTF	TGTGCCAGCAGCTCCGGGACAGGGAGTATCTATGGCTACACCTTC
TRBD1	TRBV10-3	few	TRBJ2-1	CAIRTGPSGVEQFF	TGTGCCATTCGGACAGGACCTTCTGGGGTGGAGCAGTTCTTC
TRBD1	TRBV5-1	once	TRBJ2-3	CASSLFQGATDTQYF	TGCGCCAGCAGCTTGTTCCAGGGGGCAACAGATACGCAGTATTTT
NA	TRBV7-9	NA	TRBJ2-7	CSSSSGIYEQYF	TGTTCCAGCAGCTCCGGGATTTACGAGCAGTACTTC
NA	TRBV7-2	few	TRBJ1-5	CASSLRGWVGNQPQHF	TGTGCCAGCAGCTTACGCGGCTGGGTGGGCAATCAGCCCCAGCATTTT
TRBD1	TRBV2	NA	TRBJ1-5	CASKKREGGDRESQPQHF	TGTGCCAGCAAAAAAAGGGAAGGGGGGGACAGGGAATCCCAGCCCCAGCATTTT
TRBD2	TRBV28	NA	TRBJ2-2	CASSFVAGGYTGELFF	TGTGCCAGCAGTTTCGTAGCGGGAGGGTACACCGGGGAGCTGTTTTTT
NA	TRBV5-1	NA	TRBJ1-2	CASSLSLESYGYTF	TGCGCCAGCAGCTTGTCTCTCGAGTCCTATGGCTACACCTTC
NA	TRBV18	few	TRBJ1-1	CASSPSGQAEAFF	TGTGCCAGCTCACCGTCGGGACAAGCTGAAGCTTTCTTT
TRBD1	TRBV27	NA	TRBJ1-2	CASSLARRTGTGNYGYTF	TGTGCCAGCAGTTTAGCTCGCCGAACCGGGACAGGGAACTATGGCTACACCTTC
TRBD2	TRBV29-1	NA	TRBJ2-7	CSVALRAGTSGGNEQYF	TGCAGCGTTGCCCTTCGAGCCGGGACTAGCGGGGGCAACGAGCAGTACTTC
NA	TRBV5-8	few	TRBJ2-5	CASSPGTSRQETQYF	TGTGCCAGCAGCCCCGGGACATCACGCCAAGAGACCCAGTACTTC
NA	TRBV19	NA	TRBJ1-5	CASSIRAGNQPQHF	TGTGCCAGTAGTATCAGGGCGGGCAATCAGCCCCAGCATTTT
NA	TRBV4-3	once	TRBJ2-3	CASSQAGVRDTQYF	TGCGCCAGCAGCCAAGCGGGAGTGAGAGATACGCAGTATTTT
NA	TRBV11-2	NA	TRBJ2-7	CASSLGPVPPPGSEQYF	TGTGCCAGCAGCTTAGGGCCGGTCCCACCGCCGGGGTCGGAGCAGTACTTC
NA	TRBV28	NA	TRBJ1-1	CASKVTPMNTEAFF	TGTGCCAGCAAAGTCACACCGATGAACACTGAAGCTTTCTTT
TRBD2	TRBV11-3	NA	TRBJ2-5	CASSLRGAGGTQETQYF	TGTGCCAGCAGCCTTCGTGGAGCGGGAGGGACTCAAGAGACCCAGTACTTC
NA	TRBV6-5	few	TRBJ1-1	CASSETVSTEAFF	TGTGCCAGCAGTGAGACAGTTTCAACTGAAGCTTTCTTT
NA	TRBV19	few	TRBJ1-5	CASSMVQVLSNQPQHF	TGTGCCAGTAGTATGGTCCAGGTCCTTAGCAATCAGCCCCAGCATTTT
NA	TRBV5-5	NA	TRBJ2-7	CASSSQTKTFHEQYF	TGTGCCAGCAGCTCTCAGACTAAAACCTTCCACGAGCAGTACTTC
TRBD1	TRBV7-2	NA	TRBJ1-1	CASSLAWDRMNTEAFF	TGTGCCAGCAGCTTAGCGTGGGACAGAATGAACACTGAAGCTTTCTTT
TRBD1	TRBV6-1	NA	TRBJ2-3	CASSLGTVTDTQYF	TGTGCCAGCAGCCTCGGGACAGTAACAGATACGCAGTATTTT
NA	TRBV30	NA	TRBJ1-6	CAWSVDGRGNSPLHF	TGTGCCTGGAGTGTAGACGGCAGGGGAAATTCACCCCTCCACTTT
NA	TRBV18	NA	TRBJ2-7	CASSYQDSYEQYF	TGTGCCAGCTCGTATCAGGATTCCTACGAGCAGTACTTC
NA	TRBV6-5	NA	TRBJ2-5	CASSSSVRDRQETQYF	TGTGCCAGCAGTTCATCCGTGCGGGATCGACAAGAGACCCAGTACTTC
TRBD2	TRBV5-1	NA	TRBJ2-3	CASSTGLSTDTQYF	TGCGCCAGCAGCACGGGACTATCCACAGATACGCAGTATTTT
NA	TRBV6-4	NA	TRBJ1-5	CASLFQPQHF	TGTGCCAGCCTCTTTCAGCCCCAGCATTTT
NA	TRBV28	few	TRBJ2-1	CASSLPDLVLHEQFF	TGTGCCAGCAGTTTACCCGACCTAGTTCTCCATGAGCAGTTCTTC
NA	TRBV7-4	NA	TRBJ1-6	CASSGPRCRANSPLHF	TGTGCCAGCAGCGGACCCCGGTGCAGGGCGAATTCACCCCTCCACTTT
TRBD1	TRBV6-4	few	TRBJ2-6	CASSPDRAGANVLTF	TGTGCCAGCAGCCCCGACAGGGCTGGGGCCAACGTCCTGACTTTC
TRBD2	TRBV6-4	many	TRBJ2-3	CASSDGPSGGTDTQYF	TGTGCCAGCAGTGACGGGCCTAGCGGGGGGACAGATACGCAGTATTTT
NA	TRBV4-2	NA	TRBJ2-7	CASSQDVSSYEQYF	TGTGCCAGCAGCCAAGACGTGAGTTCCTACGAGCAGTACTTC
NA	TRBV11-1	NA	TRBJ1-1	CASSLSRWTEAFF	TGTGCCAGCAGCCTTTCGAGGTGGACTGAAGCTTTCTTT
NA	TRBV7-2	NA	TRBJ2-7	CASSPRTRGLLYEQYF	TGTGCCAGCAGCCCGAGGACTCGGGGACTGCTATACGAGCAGTACTTC
TRBD2	TRBV5-1	NA	TRBJ2-7	CASTDQRGAGEQYF	TGCGCCAGCACCGACCAGCGGGGAGCGGGCGAGCAGTACTTC
NA	TRBV5-1	few	TRBJ2-3	CASSADYGSTDTQYF	TGCGCCAGCAGCGCCGACTATGGCAGCACAGATACGCAGTATTTT
NA	TRBV5-4	NA	TRBJ2-7	CASSLRGSYEQYF	TGTGCCAGCAGTTTACGGGGGTCCTACGAGCAGTACTTC
NA	TRBV25-1	NA	TRBJ2-5	CASSDPRSTTQYF	TGTGCCAGCAGTGATCCTAGGAGTACGACCCAGTACTTC
NA	TRBV6-4	NA	TRBJ1-2	CASSQTAGSNYGYTF	TGTGCCAGCAGTCAAACCGCGGGAAGTAACTATGGCTACACCTTC
TRBD1	TRBV27	NA	TRBJ2-5	CASSPGTGGMTQYF	TGTGCCAGCAGTCCGGGGACAGGGGGCATGACCCAGTACTTC
TRBD2	TRBV12-5	few	TRBJ2-3	CASVSLAGGPGDTQYF	TGTGCTAGTGTTTCCTTAGCGGGAGGGCCCGGAGATACGCAGTATTTT
NA	TRBV2	NA	TRBJ2-7	CASKRSGSGEQYF	TGTGCCAGCAAGCGCTCGGGATCGGGAGAGCAGTACTTC
TRBD2	TRBV6-6	NA	TRBJ2-7	CASRATSGGAGEQYF	TGTGCCAGCAGGGCGACTAGCGGGGGGGCTGGTGAGCAGTACTTC
TRBD2	TRBV7-2	NA	TRBJ2-3	CASSLFGGGSTDTQYF	TGTGCCAGCAGCTTATTTGGGGGAGGGAGCACAGATACGCAGTATTTT
TRBD2	TRBV5-1	NA	TRBJ2-1	CASSQGRLAGASGNEQFF	TGCGCCAGCAGCCAGGGCCGGCTAGCGGGGGCGTCAGGCAATGAGCAGTTCTTC
NA	TRBV15	NA	TRBJ1-4	CATSRDPGEANEKLFF	TGTGCCACCAGCAGAGATCCGGGGGAAGCTAATGAAAAACTGTTTTTT
TRBD1	TRBV28	NA	TRBJ1-1	CASRYQTGGSTEAFF	TGTGCCAGCAGATATCAGACAGGGGGAAGCACTGAAGCTTTCTTT
NA	TRBV6-1	NA	TRBJ2-2	CASSELRRIIYPGELFF	TGTGCCAGCAGTGAATTGCGGAGGATTATATATCCCGGGGAGCTGTTTTTT
TRBD1	TRBV5-6	NA	TRBJ1-1	CASSLEPGQPEAFF	TGTGCCAGCAGCTTGGAACCGGGACAGCCTGAAGCTTTCTTT
NA	TRBV19	once	TRBJ2-1	CASSRITGSYNEQFF	TGTGCCAGTAGCCGGATAACGGGATCATACAATGAGCAGTTCTTC
NA	TRBV6-5	few	TRBJ1-5	CASSILQSNQPQHF	TGTGCCAGCAGTATCCTACAGAGCAATCAGCCCCAGCATTTT
NA	TRBV9	once	TRBJ2-1	CVSSVEGLAGNEQFF	TGTGTCAGCAGCGTAGAGGGCCTGGCGGGGAATGAGCAGTTCTTC
TRBD1	TRBV7-2	NA	TRBJ1-4	CASSLAWGQGEKLFF	TGTGCCAGCAGCTTAGCGTGGGGACAGGGAGAAAAACTGTTTTTT
TRBD2	TRBV13	NA	TRBJ2-7	CASRGLWQGLSYEQYF	TGTGCCAGCAGGGGACTATGGCAGGGATTATCCTACGAGCAGTACTTC
TRBD2	TRBV5-4	once	TRBJ2-5	CASSFSGGTYQETQYF	TGTGCCAGCAGCTTTAGCGGGGGGACGTACCAAGAGACCCAGTACTTC
TRBD2	TRBV7-3	NA	TRBJ2-2	CASSSGLAGGSTGELFF	TGTGCCAGCAGCTCGGGACTAGCGGGAGGTAGCACCGGGGAGCTGTTTTTT
TRBD2	TRBV5-6	NA	TRBJ2-7	CASSSGLAGTYEQYF	TGTGCCAGCAGCTCGGGACTAGCGGGGACCTACGAGCAGTACTTC